This passage covers 21 T cell receptor beta chains from one sample sequenced in a study of T cells in narcolepsy. Measured with immunoSEQ multiplex PCR; TCRdb has only the in-frame clones, and not every one. The sample lists 30,000 to 35,000 clones; 79% were seen once. The specimen sequenced was memory (CD45RA-) CD4+ T cells from blood. Receptor source: a human donor in good health.

The V call is TRBV10-2, the J call TRBJ2-7; 7 bases match TRBD2. The CDR3 covers 19 residues. J gave up 1 base and V 4 bases, and 19 bases lay outside the gene matches. CDR1 and CDR2 (germline): WSHSY, SAAADI. The CDR3 DNA reads as TGCGCCAGCAGTGGTACTGCCGGTCGGGAGGCTAGCGGATCCTACGAGCAGTACTTC. Translating it yields CASSGTAGREASGSYEQYF.

This clone occurred a few times. The CDR3 coding sequence is TGTGCCAGCAGCTTGGGGGGACAGCCTGAAGCTTTCTTT. Translating it yields CASSLGGQPEAFF. The chain employs TRBV7-8 and TRBJ1-1, with 7 positions matching TRBD1. The germline V gene encodes CDR1 SGHVS and CDR2 FQNEAQ. The CDR3 has 13 amino acids. Trimming took 3 bases from V and 6 from J; bases not matched to a gene: 4.

The chain combines TRBV5-5 with TRBJ2-1; TRBD2 aligns across 11 bases. From germline, CDR1 is SGHKS and CDR2 YYEKEE (reference sequence). The CDR3 covers 17 residues. V was clipped by 6 bases and J by 14 bases; unmatched bases: 22. The CDR3 is CASIGPGPRLAGSPEFF. The CDR3 nucleotides are TGTGCCAGCATCGGGCCAGGCCCGAGACTAGCGGGATCCCCCGAGTTCTTC. Filled out from reference TRBV5-5 and TRBJ2-1, the complete variable domain reads DAGVTQSPTHLIKTRGQQVTLRCSPISGHKSVSWYQQVLGQGPQFIFQYYEKEERGRGNFPDRFSARQFPNYSSELNVNALLLGDSALYLCASIGPGPRLAGSPEFFGPGTRLTVL.

This chain connects TRBV18 to TRBJ1-1; 10 bases are a match to TRBD1. Looked up from germline, CDR1 is KGHSH and CDR2 is LQKENI. V shed 2 bases and J 3 bases; nucleotides not matched to a gene: 6. This CDR3 region has 16 residues. The CDR3 bases are TGTGCCAGCTCACCAAGGGACAGGGGTATTCACACTGAAGCTTTCTTT. Translated: CASSPRDRGIHTEAFF.

The chain has TRBV27 and TRBJ2-3; D gene ambiguous. Trimming removed 5 bases at V and 0 bases at J, with 12 bases between. The germline CDR1 and CDR2 sequences are MNHEY and SMNVEV (reference sequence). The CDR3 extends over 15 amino acids. The CDR3 sequence: CASSRTAASTDTQYF. CDR3 DNA sequence: TGTGCCAGCAGTCGGACCGCGGCTAGCACAGATACGCAGTATTTT.

Sample share makes this clone medium-sized. The J gene is TRBJ1-1, the V gene TRBV10-2; D is unclear. Trimming took off 1 base at V and 8 bases at J, with 5 bases between the two ends. The CDR3 runs 11 residues. Germline CDR1 is WSHSY and CDR2 is SAAADI. The CDR3 loop reads CASSELAEAFF. Written as DNA, the CDR3 is TGCGCCAGCAGTGAGTTAGCGGAAGCTTTCTTT.

CDR3 DNA: TGTGCCAGCAGCTTAGCGCAAGGGTTTCGGAAAGCTTTCTTT. Translated: CASSLAQGFRKAFF. The chain employs TRBV7-9 and TRBJ1-1; D is ambiguous. The CDR3 runs to 14 residues. Germline V gene sequence: CDR1 SEHNR, CDR2 FQNEAQ (reference sequence). V was pared by 0 bases and J by 9 bases, with 14 bases between.

The chain has TRBV11-3 and TRBJ2-1, with a weak D call TRBD2 (6 bases). V was pared by 1 base and J by 0 bases, with 19 bases between. The length of the CDR3 is 19 residues. Germline CDR1 is SGHNT and CDR2 is YENEEA. The CDR3: CASSLGLRGTGSSYNEQFF. For the CDR3, the DNA is TGTGCCAGCAGCTTAGGGTTGAGAGGGACCGGGAGCTCCTACAATGAGCAGTTCTTC.

The J gene is TRBJ2-1, the V gene TRBV30; 11 bases are a match to TRBD2. CDR1 is GTSNPN and CDR2 is SVGIG in the germline V gene (reference sequence). The CDR3 extends over 16 amino acids. J was trimmed by 5 bases and V by 1 base; bases with no gene match: 7. The CDR3 spells CAWSGKGLAVHNEQFF. The CDR3, as DNA: TGTGCCTGGAGTGGTAAGGGACTAGCGGTTCACAATGAGCAGTTCTTC.

The chain joins TRBV5-1 to TRBJ2-2; tentatively, D is TRBD2 (5 bases). V was cut by 0 bases and J by 2 bases, with 11 bases left in between. The length of the CDR3 is 16 residues. The germline V gene has CDR1 SGHRS and CDR2 YFSETQ. The CDR3 bases are TGCGCCAGCAGCTTGGGTCCTAGCCCAAACACCGGGGAGCTGTTTTTT. It encodes CASSLGPSPNTGELFF.

This clone occurred once. This sequence joins TRBV7-2 and TRBJ2-5; TRBD2 might be the D (5 bases). CDR1 is SGHTA and CDR2 is FQGNSA in the germline V gene. This CDR3 has 13 amino acids. V lost 1 base to trimming and J lost 5 bases, with 8 bases between them. The CDR3 loop reads CASSLGGRETQYF. The CDR3 region has the DNA TGTGCCAGCAGCTTAGGAGGGCGCGAGACCCAGTACTTC. Full variable domain (missing parts from reference TRBV7-2 and TRBJ2-5): GAGVSQSPSNKVTEKGKDVELRCDPISGHTALYWYRQSLGQGLEFLIYFQGNSAPDKSGLPSDRFSAERTGGSVSTLTIQRTQQEDSAVYLCASSLGGRETQYFGPGTRLLVL.

In this sample, this clone turned up a few times. The gene calls are TRBV6-5 and TRBJ2-5; TRBD1 or TRBD2 may be the D gene (5 bases each). V lost 6 bases and J lost 3, with 14 bases in between. The CDR3 is 14 amino acids. The germline CDR1 and CDR2 sequences are MNHEY and SVGAGI. Written as DNA, the CDR3 is TGTGCCAGCAGACGCTCAGGGAGCGAAGAGACCCAGTACTTC. Translated: CASRRSGSEETQYF.

V and J are TRBV11-2 and TRBJ1-2, with D possibly TRBD1 on 5 matching bases. V lost 6 bases and J 3 bases, leaving 17 bases between the germline ends. There are 15 residues in the CDR3. CDR1 and CDR2 (germline): SGHAT, FQNNGV. The CDR3, as DNA: TGTGCCAGCAGACGTCTCCAAGGGACGGACTATGGCTACACCTTC. As protein: CASRRLQGTDYGYTF.

V gene TRBV30 combines with J gene TRBJ2-1; TRBD2 agrees at 11 bases. CDR1 is GTSNPN, CDR2 SVGIG, per germline (reference sequence). The V and J ends lost 8 bases and 5 bases, in that order; junction bases with no gene match: 2. The CDR3 sequence is 12 residues long. The CDR3 region is CAGTSGHNEQFF. In DNA, the CDR3 is TGTGCCGGGACTAGCGGACACAATGAGCAGTTCTTC.

The chain couples TRBV6-5 to TRBJ1-2, with D hard to call. Trimming took off 7 bases at V and 0 bases at J, with 9 bases between the two ends. This CDR3 contains 13 residues. From germline, CDR1 is MNHEY and CDR2 SVGAGI. As DNA, the CDR3 is TGTGCCAGCACCATTAAACCTAACTATGGCTACACCTTC. It translates to CASTIKPNYGYTF.

This clone was seen a few times. The genes are TRBV7-2 and TRBJ2-1; maybe TRBD2 (5 bases). Trimming pared 4 bases from V and 9 bases from J, leaving 13 bases between. The CDR3 contains 13 residues. The germline V gene encodes CDR1 SGHTA and CDR2 FQGNSA. The CDR3 loop is CASSSPDYLEQFF. The CDR3 coding sequence is TGTGCCAGCAGCTCCCCCGACTACCTTGAGCAGTTCTTC.

This clone was observed a few times. The chain carries TRBV14 and TRBJ2-2, with unresolved D. Trimming shortened V by 2 bases and J by 6 bases, and 7 bases separated the two germline ends. CDR3 length: 13 amino acids. From germline, CDR1 is SGHDN and CDR2 FVKESK. The CDR3 here is CASSQTISGELFF. DNA of the CDR3: TGTGCCAGCAGCCAAACGATTTCCGGGGAGCTGTTTTTT.

The chain recombines TRBV14 with TRBJ1-1; a possible D gene is TRBD1 (5 bases). V lost 0 bases to trimming and J lost 6 bases, with 14 bases between them. Germline V gene data show CDR1 as SGHDN and CDR2 as FVKESK. The CDR3 is 15 amino acids. As DNA, the CDR3 is TGTGCCAGCAGCCAAGATCCCCAGGGAAAAGCTGAAGCTTTCTTT. Translating it yields CASSQDPQGKAEAFF. Complete variable domain (other parts from reference TRBV14 and TRBJ1-1): EAGVTQFPSHSVIEKGQTVTLRCDPISGHDNLYWYRRVMGKEIKFLLHFVKESKQDESGMPNNRFLAERTGGTYSTLKVQPAELEDSGVYFCASSQDPQGKAEAFFGQGTRLTVV.

V is TRBV6-1 and J is TRBJ1-1, with 7 bases identical to TRBD1. The V segment lost 2 bases and the J segment 3 bases; nucleotides outside the gene matches: 3. Germline V gene data show CDR1 as MNHNS and CDR2 as SASEGT. The CDR3 consists of 14 residues. The CDR3 loop reads CASSEKGADTEAFF. CDR3 coding DNA: TGTGCCAGCAGTGAAAAGGGGGCCGACACTGAAGCTTTCTTT.

V is TRBV30 and J is TRBJ1-2; D may be TRBD1 (6 bases). V was clipped by 5 bases and J by 8 bases, with 12 bases between them. Germline CDR1 reads GTSNPN; CDR2 reads SVGIG (reference sequence). The CDR3 covers 11 residues. The CDR3 coding sequence is TGTGCCTGGCATGGGGGGGGCGGCTACACCTTC. It codes for CAWHGGGGYTF. The full variable domain, rest sourced from reference TRBV30 and TRBJ1-2, is SQTIHQWPATLVQPVGSPLSLECTVEGTSNPNLYWYRQAAGRGLQLLFYSVGIGQISSEVPQNLSASRPQDRQFILSSKKLLLSDSGFYLCAWHGGGGYTFGSGTRLTVV.

The chain uses TRBV5-6 and TRBJ1-5; D is perhaps TRBD1 (5 bases). The CDR3 sequence is 14 residues long. Germline loops: CDR1 SGHDT, CDR2 YYEEEE. The V end lost 0 bases, the J end lost 6 bases, and 10 bases lay between the germline ends. For the CDR3, the DNA is TGTGCCAGCAGCTTGGACCAGGGAGGTCAGCCCCAGCATTTT. This codes for CASSLDQGGQPQHF.